Sequencing of this TCR beta chain was carried out in a study of blood T cell repertoires in COVID-19 (dated by TCRdb to between 2020 and 2021). With respect to the entire study: Samples covering the acute and convalescent phases of COVID-19 were provided by collaborators in the United States, Italy and Spain. Where available, HLA class I and class II types were obtained from metadata supplied by the sample provider rather than from assay-based typing. Deeply sampled blood TCRbeta repertoires from subjects exposed to, actively infected with, or recovered from COVID-19 were included in the dataset. Samples were obtained from the ongoing ImmuneRACE study (first 160 participants) and from 950 to 1,500 subjects provided by 6 global collaborators. The sample metadata nearly always contained a de-identified subject ID, COVID-19 status, age in years and sex. A freely available public database, intended as a resource for researchers studying the immune response to SARS-CoV-2, is where the repertoires were released. The prospective study material was composed of cDNA or gDNA derived from T cells, B-cell-depleted T cells, or PBMCs. The paper as a whole reports these results and caveats: Clinical and demographic metadata were provided uncurated, with the amount varying by source and participant.

V and J lose 5 bases and 3 bases, and a span of 16 bases separates them. Reading from cysteine to phenylalanine, the CDR3 counts 15 amino acids. This entry keeps only the CDR3 DNA: 45 bases, framed from base 1. The germline V gene specifies MNHEY as CDR1 and SVGAGI as CDR2. About this clone: This clone's antigen is unknown. Qualities for individual bases were not recorded, and no much larger clone is one base off.

TCRbeta CDR3 regions were amplified from genomic DNA using the immunoSEQ Assay, a bias-controlled multiplex PCR. As for the authors' bioinformatics: The number of nucleated cells in each sample was estimated by amplification of reference gene primers within the assay. To quantify the absolute abundance of each unique TCRbeta CDR3 rearrangement, sequence reads were collapsed and filtered. For each sample, productive Simpson clonality was calculated by taking the square root of Simpson's diversity index across productive rearrangements. TCRdb re-hosts the immuneACCESS table, in-frame sequences only. Its copies lack some clones; in the studies checked, an unresolved V gene accounts for under half of them, and the cause for the rest is not known. The V and J calls and the clone size are those of that table, but D and trimming were determined from the DNA. The sample records about 480,000 clones, 88% of which are singletons. 10% to 15% of the sample is held by the ten biggest clonotypes.

One collaborating source in Seattle enrolled patients during active infection and followed them longitudinally through the course of disease. The collaborating institutions used their own protocols to collect whole blood in K2EDTA tubes. Collaborator samples were shipped for TCRbeta analysis as frozen whole blood, isolated PBMCs, or DNA extracted from either sample type. The sequence was collected from a woman aged 45-60 years with COVID-19, enrolled during active disease. Sequencing was carried out using peripheral blood. The rearranged segments are TRBV6-5 and TRBJ1-2; the D gene cannot be resolved reliably. In nucleotide form, the sequence is TGTGCCAGCAGTACCAGGCGCACCGGGGACTATGGCTACACCTTC. Translated, it gives CASSTRRTGDYGYTF.